Listed below are T cell receptor beta chains from one sample, sequenced in a study of cytomegalovirus exposure and HLA in healthy donors. The table came from immunoSEQ multiplex PCR; TCRdb's copy has only in-frame clones and leaves some out. The sample table includes 55,000 to 85,000 clones. Sample: PBMCs. The receptor set was obtained from a female donor in good health and CMV-seropositive. The CDR3 runs from the conserved cysteine through the conserved F or W. A D gene is named only where the DNA matches it firmly.

J	D	V	CDR3	DNA
TRBJ1-3	-	TRBV5-1	CASSLGGAGSGNTIYF	TGCGCCAGCAGCTTAGGGGGGGCTGGCTCTGGAAACACCATATATTTT
TRBJ2-3	TRBD2	TRBV6-4	CASSDGTSGGTDTQYF	TGTGCCAGCAGTGACGGGACTAGCGGGGGCACAGATACGCAGTATTTT
TRBJ1-4	-	TRBV6-1	CASTGQINEKLFF	TGTGCCAGCACAGGACAGATTAATGAAAAACTGTTTTTT
TRBJ1-2	-	TRBV6-4	CASSPLLRGLYGYTF	TGTGCCAGCAGTCCCCTACTAAGGGGGTTATATGGCTACACCTTC
TRBJ1-6	-	TRBV19	CATAFGSGSPLHF	TGTGCCACCGCATTTGGGTCGGGTTCACCCCTCCACTTT
TRBJ2-7	-	TRBV18	CASSGSASGGGQYEQYF	TGTGCCAGCTCAGGATCAGCGAGTGGGGGAGGTCAATACGAGCAGTACTTC
TRBJ1-5	TRBD1	TRBV6-1	CASSLKGQGNQPQHF	TGTGCCAGCAGTCTAAAAGGACAGGGCAATCAGCCCCAGCATTTT
TRBJ2-1	TRBD2	TRBV27	CASSLAGGSYNEQFF	TGTGCCAGCAGCTTAGCGGGAGGTTCCTACAATGAGCAGTTCTTC
TRBJ1-1	-	TRBV2	CASSAMTVNTEAFF	TGTGCCAGCAGTGCCATGACAGTGAACACTGAAGCTTTCTTT
TRBJ2-7	-	TRBV6-5	CASSYAAGYEQYF	TGTGCCAGCAGTTACGCCGCGGGGTACGAGCAGTACTTC
TRBJ2-7	-	TRBV4-2	CASSQMGQIYEQYF	TGTGCCAGCAGCCAGATGGGCCAGATCTACGAGCAGTACTTC
TRBJ2-7	-	TRBV5-6	CASSQQAYEQYF	TGTGCCAGCAGCCAGCAGGCGTACGAGCAGTACTTC
TRBJ1-1	TRBD1	TRBV4-3	CASSQYPGTGRPVVGTEAFF	TGCGCCAGCAGCCAATACCCCGGGACAGGACGGCCGGTCGTTGGCACTGAAGCTTTCTTT
TRBJ2-7	TRBD1	TRBV5-4	CASSQRGQGSYEQYF	TGTGCCAGCAGCCAACGGGGACAGGGATCCTACGAGCAGTACTTC
TRBJ2-7	-	TRBV2	CASGPPQYF	TGTGCCAGCGGGCCACCACAGTACTTC
TRBJ1-6	TRBD1	TRBV2	CASSEQQGALGNSPLHF	TGTGCCAGCAGTGAACAACAGGGGGCGCTTGGCAATTCACCCCTCCACTTT
TRBJ1-5	-	TRBV7-3	CASSPLGGDQPQHF	TGTGCCAGCAGCCCCCTCGGAGGCGATCAGCCCCAGCATTTT
TRBJ2-7	TRBD1	TRBV19	CASSIRQGLPYEQYF	TGTGCCAGTAGTATACGACAGGGATTACCCTACGAGCAGTACTTC
TRBJ2-1	TRBD2	TRBV27	CASTTSGRTANEQFF	TGTGCCAGCACCACAAGCGGGAGAACGGCCAATGAGCAGTTCTTC
TRBJ1-1	TRBD1	TRBV5-8	CASSARQGPNTEAFF	TGTGCCAGCAGCGCTAGACAGGGACCGAACACTGAAGCTTTCTTT
TRBJ2-7	TRBD1	TRBV10-1	CASSPLDRRPYEQYF	TGCGCCAGCAGTCCCCTGGACAGGCGACCCTACGAGCAGTACTTC
TRBJ2-2	-	TRBV6-5	CASSYGARGTGELFF	TGTGCCAGCAGTTACGGGGCTAGGGGCACCGGGGAGCTGTTTTTT
TRBJ2-7	-	TRBV5-6	CASSVLYEQYF	TGTGCCAGCAGCGTCCTCTACGAGCAGTACTTC
TRBJ1-3	-	TRBV4-3	CASSQDVEIGGNTIYF	TGCGCCAGCAGCCAAGATGTGGAGATCGGTGGAAACACCATATATTTT
TRBJ2-3	-	TRBV7-2	CASSLAAGLSTDTQYF	TGTGCCAGCAGCTTAGCGGCGGGGCTGAGCACAGATACGCAGTATTTT
TRBJ2-7	-	TRBV28	CASRSPSLAYEQYF	TGTGCCAGCAGATCCCCGAGTCTGGCCTACGAGCAGTACTTC
TRBJ2-3	-	TRBV2	CASSEARSTDTQYF	TGTGCCAGCAGTGAAGCGAGGAGCACAGATACGCAGTATTTT
TRBJ1-2	TRBD1	TRBV28	CASSLPGQGMSGYTF	TGTGCCAGCAGTTTACCCGGACAGGGGATGAGTGGCTACACCTTC